This T cell receptor beta chain was sequenced for a study of blood T cell repertoires in COVID-19. Repertoires were generated with immunoSEQ multiplex PCR, while TCRdb's copy carries only in-frame clones and drops some. The table includes around 250,000 clones, 88% detected once. V dropped 0 bases and J dropped 1 base, with 16 bases sitting between them. The CDR3 runs to 17 residues. The germline V gene encodes CDR1 SGHRS and CDR2 YFSETQ. The V and J genes are TRBV5-1 and TRBJ2-5; D call uncertain. Sample: PBMCs or T cells enriched from blood (not recorded which). This TCR was sampled from a woman in her thirties or forties with acute COVID-19. The CDR3 DNA sequence: TGCGCCAGCAGCTTGGCCACCCTAGTCGGCGGCCAAGAGACCCAGTACTTC. This gives the protein CASSLATLVGGQETQYF.